The 2 T cell receptor beta chains presented below share a single source sample, sequenced in a study of cytomegalovirus exposure and HLA in healthy donors. The PCR employed 60 Vbeta primers together with 13 Jbeta primers. The repertoire was sequenced with immunoSEQ multiplex PCR; TCRdb's copy has only in-frame clones and lacks some. Here the sample table reports about 72,000 clones. Specimen: PBMCs. The receptors were gathered from a man aged 50-60 years in good health and CMV-seropositive.

The chain combines TRBV6-1 with TRBJ2-3; 9 bases fit TRBD1. Trimming cost V 1 base and J 4 bases; bases outside gene matches: 6. The V gene's germline CDR1 is MNHNS and CDR2 SASEGT. This CDR3 comprises 16 residues. CDR3: CASSEDDRGGADTQYF. The DNA of the CDR3 is TGTGCCAGCAGTGAAGACGACAGGGGGGGCGCAGATACGCAGTATTTT.

J is TRBJ2-5 and V is TRBV6-1, with TRBD2 matching over 10 bases. The CDR3 spans 16 residues. The V gene end was trimmed by 4 bases and the J gene end by 3 bases; junction bases not matched to a gene: 8. In germline, CDR1 is MNHNS, CDR2 SASEGT. The CDR3 region has the DNA TGTGCCAGCAGTGTTCAATCCGGGACTAGCGAAGAGACCCAGTACTTC. Translated: CASSVQSGTSEETQYF.